The T cell receptor (beta chain) under discussion was sequenced for a study of T cells in localized non-small cell lung cancer. Measured with immunoSEQ multiplex PCR; TCRdb has only the in-frame clones, and not every one. Here the sample spans roughly 31,000 clones, 80% to 90% being singletons. The V end was cut by 4 bases, the J end by 7 bases, with 11 bases between. From germline, CDR1 is SGHVS and CDR2 FNYEAQ. The CDR3 sequence is 14 residues long. The material was peripheral blood, obtained before any cancer treatment. The sequence was collected from a woman aged 40 to 75 with stage I lung adenocarcinoma. V and J are TRBV7-6 and TRBJ1-6; possibly TRBD1 for D (5 bases). CDR3 protein: CASSSGGANSPLHF. CDR3 bases: TGTGCCAGCAGCTCCGGAGGGGCAAATTCACCCCTCCACTTT.